This T cell receptor (beta chain) originates from a study of T cells in Graves' hyperthyroidism and ophthalmopathy. Broader study findings: The model predicted ophthalmopathy a median approximately 6 months before onset. In the blood, most expanded thyroid clonotypes above 0.001 appeared as well.

This CDR3 has 15 amino acids. From germline, CDR1 is LNHNV and CDR2 YYDKDF (reference sequence). Trimming pared 1 base from V and 4 bases from J, leaving 14 bases between. There were TCR beta CDR3 regions amplified from RNA transcripts. The study used the HTBI primer set for a first-round RT-PCR of the TCR CDR3. TCRdb re-analysed the multiplex PCR reads in MiXCR, keeping a single row per CDR3 protein. The data hold fewer than 55,000 distinct CDR3 sequences, with approximately 53% observed a single time. As to this clonotype: The antigen remains unidentified.

Sequenced sample: peripheral blood or thyroid tissue (not recorded which). The chain uses TRBV15 and TRBJ2-7; a weak D match, TRBD2 (6 bases). This receptor was obtained from a man between 18 and 35 years old with Graves' hyperthyroidism. This chain's CDR3 is CATSRVRETVYEQYF. The CDR3 region has the DNA TGTGCCACCAGCAGAGTTCGGGAGACGGTTTACGAGCAGTACTTC.